This TCR beta chain was captured in a study of T cells in narcolepsy. Study overall: Healthy controls were enrolled alongside patients with narcolepsy type 1 or type 2. The study's findings and limits: HCRT-specific and TRIB2-specific autoreactive clonotypes appeared among same-patient CSF and blood CD4+ clonotypes. In some patient and control memory CD4+ samples, autoreactive clones were absent. Autoreactive clonotypes reportedly recurred in blood of same and different patients, not controls.

Germline V lookup: CDR1 SGHAT, CDR2 FQDESV (reference sequence). The CDR3 has 12 amino acids. Trimming removed 5 bases from V and 6 bases from J, with 7 bases in between. Here immunoSEQ multiplex PCR was the method, and the copy in TCRdb shows in-frame clones only, minus some. The sample has over 30,000 clones, roughly 84% seen once. Turning to this clone: Its antigen is still unknown.

The chain employs TRBV11-1 and TRBJ2-2, with D uncertain. This TCR derives from a human donor with narcolepsy. The specimen sequenced was CD45RA- memory CD4+ T cells from PBMCs. The CDR3 region has the DNA TGTGCCAGCAGCCTTTTGTCCGGGGAGCTGTTTTTT. As protein: CASSLLSGELFF.